The present T cell receptor beta chain was sequenced within a study of blood T cell repertoires in COVID-19. Overall study: Samples came from the United States, Italy and Spain, spanning acute and convalescent COVID-19.

Assay used: immunoSEQ multiplex PCR; TCRdb lists only in-frame clones, some missing. The table records about 220,000 clones, approximately 79% of them present only once. CDR1 and CDR2 (germline): SGHAT, FQNNGV. The CDR3 loop spans 13 amino acids. Losses at the gene ends were 5 bases for V and 3 bases for J; bases not matched to a gene: 4. The specimen was peripheral blood. The sequence derives from a human donor in a cohort sampled during active COVID-19. The chain uses TRBV11-2 and TRBJ2-7; 7 bases align to TRBD1. CDR3 nucleotide sequence: TGTGCCAGCAGCCCCGGGACAGTCTACGAGCAGTACTTC. It codes for CASSPGTVYEQYF.